The source of this TCR beta chain is a study of shared T cell receptors in the human thymus. CDR1 and CDR2 from the germline V gene are LNHDA and SQIVND (reference sequence). This CDR3 comprises 22 residues. V lost 3 bases, J lost 0 bases, and 32 bases lay in between. TCRdb keeps only in-frame clones here, not all; method: immunoSEQ multiplex PCR. The data hold 700,000 or so clones, with 80% to 90% observed a single time. This clone came up a few times. Another study also made use of these data, one on human thymus T cells. That publication notes: Those donating were healthy Finnish infants in corrective surgery for congenital heart defects. Corrective heart surgery yielded resections, and these provided the thymus tissue. Use of V and J genes seemed skewed within the thymic and blood repertoires. Related studies found that unrelated individuals share highly overlapping thymic repertoires.

The chain employs TRBV19 and TRBJ1-2; a possible D gene is TRBD1 (5 bases). The TCR was taken from a girl under three years old with a congenital heart defect. The specimen sequenced was thymocytes. CDR3 coding DNA: TGTGCCAGTAGTATTTGGCCTTGGGGCAGGGCAAACTTAAGAAGTCCTAACTATGGCTACACCTTC. Amino acid sequence: CASSIWPWGRANLRSPNYGYTF.